The entry below gives a single TCR beta chain sequence along with its context. Original methodology: Cell counts per sample came from amplifying reference gene primers. Profiled with immunoSEQ multiplex PCR; TCRdb holds only in-frame clones, not every one. Clonal size and the V and J genes are those of that table, whereas D and trimming came from the DNA. The sample lists fewer than 80,000 clones; roughly 80% were seen once. This record comes from a study of blood T cell repertoires in COVID-19. Looking at the study overall: Whether acute or convalescent, the COVID-19 samples came from the United States, Italy and Spain. Sample material is recorded as cDNA or gDNA derived from T cells, B-cell-depleted T cells, or PBMCs.

V gave up 3 bases and J gave up 8 bases; unmatched junction bases: 10. The CDR3 loop spans 14 amino acids. Germline V gene sequence: CDR1 SGDLS, CDR2 YYNGEE. The chain uses TRBV9 and TRBJ1-2, with 7 nucleotides matching TRBD1. The specimen sequenced was peripheral blood. The origin of this receptor is a woman aged 80 or over with acute or convalescent COVID-19. CDR3 bases: TGTGCCAGCAGCGCGCGGACAGGTATCGCGGGCTACACCTTC. Its translation: CASSARTGIAGYTF.